The rows below give T cell receptor beta chains drawn from one sample of a study of a mutant IDH1 vaccine in newly diagnosed glioma. For these TCRs, the target antigens are not known. The method was immunoSEQ multiplex PCR; TCRdb's version includes in-frame clones alone and lacks a portion of them. The sample contains more than 50,000 clones, 75% to 90% of which appear only once. The sequenced sample was PBMCs, obtained from a glioma patient whose treatment included an IDH1 peptide vaccine. Source of these receptors: a man in his forties with glioma. CDR3s include the opening cysteine and the closing phenylalanine or tryptophan. The D gene is left open where the match is weak. Rows give clone size only sometimes, using once, few, many, or a class for an expanded clone.

clone_size cdr3_length j_call d_call v_call cdr3_nt cdr3_aa
once 15 TRBJ2-6 . TRBV6-4 TGTGCCAGCAGTTACTCTGACTCTGGGGCCAACGTCCTGACTTTC CASSYSDSGANVLTF
. 15 TRBJ1-2 . TRBV5-6 TGTGCCAGCAGCCCACTGAGGGACAAAGTCTATGGCTACACCTTC CASSPLRDKVYGYTF
. 14 TRBJ1-5 . TRBV10-1 TGCGCCAGCCATTCGGCGGGTATCCATCAGCCCCAGCATTTT CASHSAGIHQPQHF
. 15 TRBJ1-2 TRBD1 TRBV10-3 TGTGCCATCAGACAGGGGGCCGACATTAATGGTGGCTACACCTTC CAIRQGADINGGYTF
. 16 TRBJ1-4 . TRBV28 TGTGCCAGCAGCCTGACGTCGCAAGGGGGTAATGAAAAACTGTTTTTT CASSLTSQGGNEKLFF
. 17 TRBJ2-2 TRBD1 TRBV11-3 TGTGCCAGCAGCTCGGGACAGCTCCTGGAGAACACCGGGGAGCTGTTTTTT CASSSGQLLENTGELFF
. 13 TRBJ1-5 . TRBV6-5 TGTGCCAGCAGTTTGCACCGCAATCAGCCCCAGCATTTT CASSLHRNQPQHF
. 15 TRBJ2-7 TRBD1 TRBV7-9 TGTGCCAGCAGCGCGGGACAGGTAATCGCCTACGAGCAGTACTTC CASSAGQVIAYEQYF
. 14 TRBJ1-6 . TRBV6-5 TGTGCCAGCAGTAGGAGGGTCTTTAACTCACCCCTCCACTTT CASSRRVFNSPLHF
. 14 TRBJ2-5 . TRBV6-1 TGTGCCAGCAGTGAAGGAGGGGGGTCGGAGACCCAGTACTTC CASSEGGGSETQYF
once 15 TRBJ1-4 . TRBV19 TGTGCCAGTAGTGTTGGGCCCGAGTCGTGGGAAAAACTGTTTTTT CASSVGPESWEKLFF
. 13 TRBJ2-2 TRBD2 TRBV28 TGTGCCAGCACGAACGGGGGGGCCGGGGAGCTGTTTTTT CASTNGGAGELFF
. 15 TRBJ1-4 TRBD1 TRBV2 TGTGCCAGCAGTGAGCTACAGGGGGTGAATGAAAAACTGTTTTTT CASSELQGVNEKLFF
. 13 TRBJ1-2 . TRBV7-2 TGTGCCAGCAGCCCGGAGGCTAACTATGGCTACACCTTC CASSPEANYGYTF
. 12 TRBJ1-5 . TRBV19 TGTGCCAGTAGTATCGATCGTTTGGTTTGGCATTTT CASSIDRLVWHF
once 20 TRBJ2-5 . TRBV19 TGTGCCAGTAGTAAAGGGATACTCGACCCGGGCGAAGTGAGAAAAGAGACCCAGTACTTC CASSKGILDPGEVRKETQYF
. 15 TRBJ1-2 . TRBV19 TGTGCCAGTAGTATAGAGAGGACACTCCAATATGGCTACACCTTC CASSIERTLQYGYTF
. 14 TRBJ1-1 . TRBV5-6 TGTGCCAGCAGCTTCGAGGGGTTTGTCACTGAAGCTTTCTTT CASSFEGFVTEAFF
. 13 TRBJ2-7 TRBD1 TRBV5-1 TGCGCCAGCAGTCTGACAGGGTGGTACGAGCAGTACTTC CASSLTGWYEQYF
. 15 TRBJ2-5 TRBD1 TRBV19 TGTGCCAGTAGTCCGCAACCGGGACAGCAAGAGACCCAGTACTTC CASSPQPGQQETQYF
. 14 TRBJ1-2 . TRBV7-2 TGTGCCAGCAGCTTAGGATCGGGGGGCAGTGGCTACACCTTC CASSLGSGGSGYTF
. 15 TRBJ1-3 . TRBV11-2 TGTGCCAGCAGCTTTAATCCCCTCTCTGGAAACACCATATATTTT CASSFNPLSGNTIYF
. 17 TRBJ1-2 TRBD1 TRBV19 TGTGCCAGTACCGTCCCGGGACAGGGCCGAAAGATGGATGGCTACACCTTC CASTVPGQGRKMDGYTF
. 14 TRBJ1-1 TRBD1 TRBV5-1 TGCGCCAGCAGCTTGGGACAGGGGGCGGGTGAAGCTTTCTTT CASSLGQGAGEAFF
. 15 TRBJ1-1 TRBD1 TRBV2 TGTGCCAGCAGTGAACAGGGACAGGGGTATGCTGAAGCTTTCTTT CASSEQGQGYAEAFF
. 14 TRBJ2-3 TRBD1 TRBV27 TGTGCCAGCAGTTTTACGACAGGGGGGGATACGCAGTATTTT CASSFTTGGDTQYF
. 19 TRBJ1-6 . TRBV5-8 TGTGCCAGCAGACCTCACCCTTTTCCTCCGGGACCGGAAGATTCACCCCTCCACTTT CASRPHPFPPGPEDSPLHF
. 14 TRBJ2-2 . TRBV6-1 TGTGCCAGCAGTGACCAACAACAAACCGGGGAGCTGTTTTTT CASSDQQQTGELFF
once 19 TRBJ2-3 TRBD2 TRBV2 TGTGCCAGCAGTGCTCAGGGACTAGCTGTCTCAACTAGCACAGATACGCAGTATTTT CASSAQGLAVSTSTDTQYF
. 15 TRBJ2-7 TRBD1 TRBV6-5 TGTGCCAGCAGTCAAAGACAGGGGTTTTCCTACGAGCAGTACTTC CASSQRQGFSYEQYF
few 15 TRBJ2-3 . TRBV19 TGTGCCAGTAGTGCGGGGGACAGGACAACAGATACGCAGTATTTT CASSAGDRTTDTQYF
few 10 TRBJ1-1 . TRBV6-4 TGTGCCCTTAAGACAGGTGAAGCTTTCTTT CALKTGEAFF
. 14 TRBJ1-6 . TRBV5-5 TGTGCCAGCAGCTTGGAGGGTTTTAATTCACCCCTCCACTTT CASSLEGFNSPLHF
once 15 TRBJ2-1 . TRBV27 TGTGCCAGCAGTTTATTTGGGAATTTCCTCGATGAGCAGTTCTTC CASSLFGNFLDEQFF
. 16 TRBJ2-3 . TRBV7-3 TGTGCCAGCAGCTTAAAGGGAGGATATAGCACAGATACGCAGTATTTT CASSLKGGYSTDTQYF
. 15 TRBJ2-7 TRBD2 TRBV6-6 TGTGCCAGCAGTTCCGCATTTAGCGGGATCTACGAGCAGTACTTC CASSSAFSGIYEQYF
. 14 TRBJ1-6 TRBD1 TRBV2 TGTGCCACCCCAGGGGGCAGCGCCAATTCACCCCTCCACTTT CATPGGSANSPLHF
. 15 TRBJ2-1 . TRBV9 TGTGCCAGCAGCGTAGTGGGCGGACAAGGAGGTGAGCAGTTCTTC CASSVVGGQGGEQFF
. 13 TRBJ1-6 . TRBV30 TGTGCCTGGGTGACGGGGTTCAATTCACCCCTCCACTTT CAWVTGFNSPLHF
. 19 TRBJ2-3 TRBD2 TRBV19 TGTGCCAGTAGTCGTACCGGGACTAGCAAGATCACTAGCACAGATACGCAGTATTTT CASSRTGTSKITSTDTQYF
. 16 TRBJ2-1 . TRBV5-6 TGTGCCAGCAAGGGGGGCGGGGGAAGCTCCTACAATGAGCAGTTCTTC CASKGGGGSSYNEQFF
. 16 TRBJ2-2 TRBD2 TRBV7-3 TGTGCCAGCAGCTTTGATGCGGGAGTGGGCGGCGGGGAGCTGTTTTTT CASSFDAGVGGGELFF
. 16 TRBJ2-1 . TRBV5-1 TGCGCCAGCAGCCATTCCGACAGCCGCTCCTACAATGAGCAGTTCTTC CASSHSDSRSYNEQFF
few 13 TRBJ2-4 TRBD1 TRBV7-2 TGTGCCAGCAGCCGGGACAGTTCAGTCATTCAGTACTTC CASSRDSSVIQYF
once 16 TRBJ2-3 . TRBV11-3 TGTGCCAGCAGCCCGGACAGTTCCCGCGGCACAGATACGCAGTATTTT CASSPDSSRGTDTQYF
. 18 TRBJ1-1 . TRBV5-1 TGCGCCAGCAGCTTCCTCTCCGGGACAAATGGGGCGGTCACTGAAGCTTTCTTT CASSFLSGTNGAVTEAFF
. 16 TRBJ2-3 TRBD2 TRBV9 TGTGCCAGCAGCGCAAATCCGGGACTAGCATTAGATACGCAGTATTTT CASSANPGLALDTQYF
. 17 TRBJ2-1 TRBD2 TRBV19 TGTGCCAGTAGACCCGGGGGACTAGCGGATCCCTACAATGAGCAGTTCTTC CASRPGGLADPYNEQFF
. 15 TRBJ2-1 . TRBV7-3 TGTGCCAGCAGCTTAGAGGCAGGGGAGGTGGATGAGCAGTTCTTC CASSLEAGEVDEQFF
. 12 TRBJ1-2 . TRBV7-9 TGTGCCAGCAGCCTAGGGGGGGTTGGCTACACCTTC CASSLGGVGYTF
. 16 TRBJ2-2 TRBD2 TRBV7-3 TGTGCCAGCAGCCCCCTGACTAGCCGGAACACCGGGGAGCTGTTTTTT CASSPLTSRNTGELFF
. 12 TRBJ1-5 . TRBV30 TGTGCCTGGAGTCCAGACTTTCAGCCCCAGCATTTT CAWSPDFQPQHF